This T cell receptor beta chain originates from a study of blood T cell repertoires in COVID-19. The wider study: PBMCs, B-cell-depleted T cells, or T cells were the source of the cDNA or gDNA that made up the material.

Authors' analysis steps: The assay estimated nucleated cells by amplifying reference gene primers. The repertoire was sequenced with immunoSEQ multiplex PCR; TCRdb's copy has only in-frame clones and lacks some. The DNA was the basis for D and trimming; V, J and clone size are from that table. The sample records 400,000 to 550,000 clones, 87% being singletons. Germline CDR1 reads MNHEY; CDR2 reads SMNVEV (reference sequence). The CDR3 runs to 14 residues. Trimming removed 4 bases at V and 4 bases at J, with 13 bases between. The sequenced material came from PBMCs or T cells enriched from blood (not recorded which). The gene calls are TRBV27 and TRBJ1-2; D uncertain. The origin of this receptor is a woman younger than 30 with acute COVID-19. The CDR3 DNA reads TGTGCCAGCAGTTCCTCTTCCGAGCGCTATGGCTACACCTTC. It is translated as CASSSSSERYGYTF.